A single sample gave rise to the 7 T cell receptor beta chains below, sequenced in a study of control samples from healthy donors and cancer patients. Method: immunoSEQ multiplex PCR; TCRdb's copy keeps in-frame clones and lacks some. This sample has 150,000 to 200,000 clones, with around 88% found just once. The specimen was blood. These receptors were collected from a man aged 18 to 29 in good health.

The J gene is TRBJ2-1, the V gene TRBV7-9; the match to TRBD1 covers 9 bases. Losses at the gene ends were 5 bases for V and 7 bases for J; bases not matched to a gene: 9. Germline lookup yields CDR1 SEHNR and CDR2 FQNEAQ (reference sequence). The CDR3 is 15 amino acids. The CDR3 DNA is TGTGCCAGCAGCAGGCAGGGGACAGGGTCTAATGAGCAGTTCTTC. As protein: CASSRQGTGSNEQFF.

In this sample, this clone turned up a few times. The gene calls are TRBV9 and TRBJ2-1; TRBD2 is a possible D gene (6 bases). Germline-derived CDR1 and CDR2 are SGDLS and YYNGEE. CDR3 length: 17 residues. V shed 0 bases and J shed 1 base, with 14 bases lying between them. The DNA for the CDR3 is TGTGCCAGCAGCGTAGCGGCGGGGTCCGCTTCCTACAATGAGCAGTTCTTC. Translating gives CASSVAAGSASYNEQFF.

The rearrangement joins TRBV19 to TRBJ2-2; 9 bases are shared with TRBD1. V shed 10 bases, J shed 6 bases, and the junction held 15 bases outside the gene matches. The germline CDR1 and CDR2 sequences are LNHDA and SQIVND (reference sequence). This CDR3 comprises 16 residues. CDR3 DNA sequence: TGTGCCACCACAAAGACAGGACAGGGGTTCGCCGGGGAGCTGTTTTTT. It specifies CATTKTGQGFAGELFF.

Note on this clone: Relative to the germline gene, one junction end is altered; a read error may explain this. This sequence joins TRBV6-5 and TRBJ1-2; D is perhaps TRBD1 (6 bases). Looked up from germline, CDR1 is MNHEY and CDR2 is SVGAGI. The CDR3 runs to 13 residues. This CDR3 is CANSYPSGAGYTF. The CDR3 DNA reads TGTGCCAACAGTTACCCTTCGGGGGCAGGCTACACCTTC.

The chain has TRBV9 and TRBJ2-1; possible D gene TRBD2, 6 bases. The CDR3 is 14 amino acids. Germline loops: CDR1 SGDLS, CDR2 YYNGEE. V was cut by 3 bases and J by 2 bases, with 9 bases left in between. The CDR3 nucleotides read TGTGCCAGCAGCGCAGGACTAACCTACAATGAGCAGTTCTTC. It codes for CASSAGLTYNEQFF.

This clone has at least ten counts. The V and J genes are TRBV3-1 (or the pseudogene TRBV3-2) and TRBJ2-7; TRBD1 agrees at 8 bases. The CDR3 covers 17 residues. The germline V gene encodes CDR1 LGHDT and CDR2 YNNKEL (reference sequence). V dropped 5 bases and J dropped 5; count of bases not matched to a gene: 17. CDR3 DNA: TGTGCCAGCAGCGCACGGACAGGGTTGGGGGGAGGCGACGAGCAGTACTTC. It translates to CASSARTGLGGGDEQYF.

This chain joins TRBV6-2 or TRBV6-3 and TRBJ2-7, with 8 bases that match TRBD2. Trimming removed 6 bases from V and 1 base from J; junction bases left unmatched: 14. Germline V gene sequence: CDR1 MNHEY, CDR2 SVGEGT. This CDR3 region has 17 residues. CDR3 residues: CASRYGRAGGPSYEQYF. In nucleotides, the CDR3 is TGTGCCAGCAGATACGGGAGGGCGGGCGGCCCTTCCTACGAGCAGTACTTC.